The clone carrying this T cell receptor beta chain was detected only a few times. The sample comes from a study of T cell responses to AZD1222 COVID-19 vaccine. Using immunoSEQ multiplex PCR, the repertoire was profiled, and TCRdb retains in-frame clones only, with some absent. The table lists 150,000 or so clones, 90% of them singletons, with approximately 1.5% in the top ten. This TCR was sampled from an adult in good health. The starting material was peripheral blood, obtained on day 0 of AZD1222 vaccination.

CDR3: CASSLSHSGNTIYF. In DNA, the CDR3 is TGTGCCAGCAGCTTAAGCCACTCTGGAAACACCATATATTTT. The chain recombines TRBV11-2 with TRBJ1-3; D call uncertain. Germline V lookup: CDR1 SGHAT, CDR2 FQNNGV. This CDR3 contains 14 residues. V lost 2 bases, J lost 0 bases, and 5 bases lay in between.